The 30 T cell receptor beta chains in this list originate from one sample, sequenced in a study of T cells in Graves' hyperthyroidism and ophthalmopathy. Amplification yielded TCR beta CDR3 regions, with RNA transcripts as the source. First-round RT-PCR with HTBI primers amplified the TCR CDR3 region. TCRdb re-called the multiplex PCR reads through MiXCR, storing one row per CDR3 protein. Among 600,000 or so distinct CDR3 sequences listed, approximately 44% were seen once. Sequences were obtained from peripheral blood or thyroid tissue (not recorded which). These receptors were obtained from a woman between 18 and 30 years old with Graves' hyperthyroidism.

This clonotype has only a few counts. This sequence joins TRBV19 and TRBJ1-5; D is unclear. The V gene lost 7 bases and the J gene lost 1 base, with 14 bases spanning the gap. The CDR3 sequence is 15 residues long. Per germline, CDR1 LNHDA and CDR2 SQIVND (reference sequence). The CDR3 DNA follows: TGTGCCAGTATGCTTTCTGCTGGGAGCAATCAGCCCCAGCATTTT. This sequence encodes CASMLSAGSNQPQHF.

This clonotype was counted only a few times. The chain carries TRBV6-1 and TRBJ2-2; D gene uncertain. The CDR3 has 13 residues. V gave up 4 bases and J gave up 3 bases, with 6 bases separating them. The germline CDR1 and CDR2 sequences are MNHNS and SASEGT. The DNA for the CDR3 is TGTGCCAGCAGTGGGACGTACACCGGGGAGCTGTTTTTT. This sequence encodes CASSGTYTGELFF.

The gene calls are TRBV19 and TRBJ2-2, with 10 bases identical to TRBD2. The CDR3 is made up of 16 amino acids. Trimming at V came to 4 bases and at J to 4 bases, leaving 6 bases not matched to a gene. The germline V gene has CDR1 LNHDA and CDR2 SQIVND (reference sequence). CDR3 DNA sequence: TGTGCCAGTAGTACACCAGCGGGAGGGCCCACCGGGGAGCTGTTTTTT. It yields the protein CASSTPAGGPTGELFF. Variable domain in full (rest from reference TRBV19 and TRBJ2-2): DGGITQSPKYLFRKEGQNVTLSCEQNLNHDAMYWYRQDPGQGLRLIYYSQIVNDFQKGDIAEGYSVSREKKESFPLTVTSAQKNPTAFYLCASSTPAGGPTGELFFGEGSRLTVL.

J is TRBJ1-1 and V is TRBV24-1, with 8 bases that match TRBD1. The V and J ends lost 4 bases and 4 bases, in that order; junction bases with no gene match: 4. From germline, CDR1 is KGHDR and CDR2 SFDVKD. CDR3 length: 14 residues. DNA of the CDR3: TGTGCCACCAGTGACCTAACAGGGGGCACTGAAGCTTTCTTT. Translated, it gives CATSDLTGGTEAFF.

A word on this clonotype: Because it lacks the conserved phenylalanine or tryptophan at the end, this CDR3 is likely a read error. This chain links TRBV3-1 with TRBJ1-6; no reliable D call. From germline, CDR1 is LGHDT and CDR2 YNNKEL (reference sequence). V gave up 4 bases and J gave up 9 bases, with 16 bases separating them. CDR3 length: 15 amino acids. CDR3 nucleotide sequence: TGTGCCAGCAGCCGATCGGGGAGTCTTAGTTCACCCCTCCACCTT. Translated, it gives CASSRSGSLSSPLHL.

This clonotype was counted ten times or more. The chain employs TRBV7-6 and TRBJ1-5; the D is unclear. The germline CDR1 and CDR2 sequences are SGHVS and FNYEAQ. V lost 3 bases to trimming and J lost 6 bases, with 9 bases between them. This CDR3 contains 13 residues. The CDR3 is CASSFGAIQPQHF. CDR3 nucleotides: TGTGCCAGCAGCTTTGGCGCTATTCAGCCCCAGCATTTT.

This clonotype showed up just a few times. J is TRBJ2-7 and V is TRBV20-1; tentatively, D is TRBD1 (6 bases). The CDR3 sequence is 11 residues long. Trimming cost V 4 bases and J 6 bases, with 10 bases left between them. Germline V gene data show CDR1 as DFQATT and CDR2 as SNEGSKA (reference sequence). This chain's CDR3 is CSATKGVEQYF. In nucleotides, the CDR3 is TGCAGTGCTACTAAGGGGGTCGAGCAGTACTTC.

This clonotype was observed at least ten times. This chain joins TRBV7-9 and TRBJ1-5; 8 bases align to TRBD1. Germline V gene sequence: CDR1 SEHNR, CDR2 FQNEAQ (reference sequence). V shed 5 bases and J 3 bases; nucleotides not matched to a gene: 3. This CDR3 comprises 14 residues. CDR3 amino acids: CASSGGQVNQPQHF. The CDR3 nucleotides are TGTGCCAGCAGCGGGGGACAGGTCAATCAGCCCCAGCATTTT.

V usage is TRBV2 and J usage is TRBJ2-5; 8 bases agree with TRBD1. The CDR3 totals 14 residues. Per germline, CDR1 SNHLY and CDR2 FYNNEI. The ends lost 8 bases at V and 5 bases at J; junction bases unmatched: 10. The CDR3 spells CASAGQGGWETQYF. The CDR3 coding sequence is TGTGCCAGCGCCGGACAGGGAGGTTGGGAGACCCAGTACTTC.

Turning to this clonotype: Just one base apart from a much larger clone, this may be a read error. This sequence joins TRBV29-1 and TRBJ1-1; possibly TRBD1 for D (5 bases). The CDR3 is 14 amino acids. Per germline, CDR1 SQVTM and CDR2 ANQGSEA. The CDR3 protein is CSIDRGRANTEAFF. CDR3 nucleotide sequence: TGCAGCATTGATCGGGGGAGGGCGAACACTGAAGCTTTCTTT. Supplemented by reference TRBV29-1 and TRBJ1-1, the full variable domain reads SAVISQKPSRDICQRGTSLTIQCQVDSQVTMMFWYRQQPGQSLTLIATANQGSEATYESGFVIDKFPISRPNLTFSTLTVSNMSPEDSSIYLCSIDRGRANTEAFFGQGTRLTVV.

The chain joins TRBV7-9 to TRBJ1-2; D is unclear. The germline gives CDR1 SEHNR, CDR2 FQNEAQ (reference sequence). The ends were cut back, 5 bases at V and 8 bases at J, with 21 bases in the middle. There are 15 residues in the CDR3. The CDR3 coding sequence is TGTGCCAGCAGCGTAGAGTTAAAGGGATCTTACGGCTACACCTTC. Translation: CASSVELKGSYGYTF.

Ten or more counts support this clonotype. This chain joins TRBV2 and TRBJ1-5; D uncertain. V dropped 7 bases and J dropped 2 bases, with 12 bases sitting between them. Germline lookup yields CDR1 SNHLY and CDR2 FYNNEI. This CDR3 is built from 14 residues. This chain's CDR3 is CASTPDEGNQPQHF. The CDR3 DNA reads as TGTGCCAGCACCCCGGACGAGGGCAATCAGCCCCAGCATTTT.

The V and J genes are TRBV19 and TRBJ1-4; D gene unclear. Trimming pared 2 bases from V and 2 bases from J, leaving 12 bases between. The CDR3 covers 16 residues. Germline lookup yields CDR1 LNHDA and CDR2 SQIVND (reference sequence). CDR3 residues: CASSILRPGTNEKLFF. The CDR3 DNA reads as TGTGCCAGTAGTATACTCCGGCCCGGGACTAATGAAAAACTGTTTTTT.

In regard to this clonotype: Its ends do not fully match the called genes, so a read error is possible. The gene calls are TRBV20-1 and TRBJ2-2, with TRBD2 as a possible D gene (5 bases). The CDR3 covers 13 residues. The germline V gene has CDR1 DFQATT and CDR2 SNEGSKA (reference sequence). The CDR3 DNA is TGCAGTGCTCCCCCCTTGAACACCGGGGAGCTGCTTTTT. It specifies CSAPPLNTGELLF.

This clonotype was recorded many times. The chain recombines TRBV25-1 with TRBJ1-2; 8 bases align to TRBD1. This CDR3 spans 12 amino acids. CDR1 MGHDK and CDR2 SYGVNS come from the germline V gene. J was trimmed by 4 bases and V by 7 bases; bases with no gene match: 2. CDR3 in DNA: TGTGCCAGCAAGACAGGGGCCTATGGCTACACCTTC. It specifies CASKTGAYGYTF.

Notes on this clonotype: A much larger clone differs from this one at a single base, so this may be a read error. The CDR3 loop reads CASSSGSGAEAFF. The CDR3 DNA reads TGTGCCAGCAGCTCTGGGTCCGGGGCTGAAGCTTTCTTT. The chain couples TRBV7-6 to TRBJ1-1; no clear D gene. This CDR3 has 13 amino acids. Trimming took 4 bases from V and 6 from J, leaving 12 bases between them. Germline CDR1 reads SGHVS; CDR2 reads FNYEAQ.

Concerning this clonotype: A junction boundary mismatches the germline segment, possibly from a read error. V and J are TRBV7-2 and TRBJ2-2, with no clear D. Germline-derived CDR1 and CDR2 are SGHTA and FQGNSA. The CDR3 is 12 amino acids. The CDR3 protein is CASSQEGGELFF. The CDR3, as DNA: TGCGCCAGCAGCCAAGAAGGTGGGGAGCTGTTTTTT.

The rearrangement links TRBV12-3 or TRBV12-4 to TRBJ2-2; unclear D gene. The CDR3 spans 12 residues. The germline V and J ends were trimmed by 9 bases and 3 bases, with 8 bases remaining between them. DNA for the CDR3: TGTGCCAGTCGCATGGACACCGGGGAGCTGTTTTTT. Its protein product is CASRMDTGELFF.

The chain has TRBV12-3 or TRBV12-4 and TRBJ1-5; D gene uncertain. CDR3 length: 12 amino acids. Between the trimmed V and J ends, which lost 4 bases and 13 bases, there was a span of 14 bases. In DNA, the CDR3 is TGTGCCAGCAGTTACAGTGATAGCAATCAGCATTTT. Residues: CASSYSDSNQHF.

The V gene is TRBV29-1, the J gene TRBJ2-7, with 9 bases aligning to TRBD1. V was clipped by 3 bases and J by 4 bases; unmatched bases: 7. Looked up from germline, CDR1 is SQVTM and CDR2 is ANQGSEA. The length of the CDR3 is 14 residues. The CDR3: CSVEEGQGTYEQYF. CDR3 DNA: TGCAGCGTTGAGGAGGGACAGGGAACATACGAGCAGTACTTC.

The chain employs TRBV7-3 and TRBJ1-1, with 7 bases identical to TRBD1. Germline values: CDR1 SGHTA, CDR2 FQGTGA. After removal of 5 bases from V and 2 bases from J, the junction contained 14 bases not matched to a gene. The CDR3 covers 17 residues. The CDR3, as DNA: TGTGCCAGCAGCGTTGTAGGGGGCGGGACAGCAAACACTGAAGCTTTCTTT. It codes for CASSVVGGGTANTEAFF.

This clonotype turned up a few times. The V call is TRBV7-9, the J call TRBJ1-1; no firm D call. Germline loops: CDR1 SEHNR, CDR2 FQNEAQ (reference sequence). The CDR3 runs 13 residues. V was pared by 3 bases and J by 2 bases, with 7 bases between. DNA of the CDR3: TGTGCCAGCAGCTTGACTACCAACACTGAAGCTTTCTTT. The encoded protein is CASSLTTNTEAFF.

Details on this clonotype: This may come from a read error, since a much larger clone is one base off. This is likely a read error, given that the CDR3 carries no conserved phenylalanine or tryptophan at its end. The chain joins TRBV24-1 to TRBJ1-2; 8 bases line up with TRBD1. Germline V CDR1 and CDR2: KGHDR, SFDVKD. CDR3 length: 15 residues. Unmatched junction bases numbered 4, after V lost 2 bases and J lost 3 bases. In DNA, the CDR3 is TGTGCCACCAGTGATTCTTCAGGGGGCTACTATGGCTACACCCTC. Residues: CATSDSSGGYYGYTL.

CDR3 coding DNA: TGTGCTAGACAGAGTATGAACACTGAAGCTTTCTTT. As protein: CARQSMNTEAFF. The genes are TRBV2 and TRBJ1-1, with a possible D match to TRBD1 (5 bases). CDR1 and CDR2 (germline): SNHLY, FYNNEI. The CDR3 has 12 residues.

This clonotype was detected ten times or more. The rearrangement joins TRBV7-2 to TRBJ1-5, with 7 bases that match TRBD1. CDR1 SGHTA and CDR2 FQGNSA come from the germline V gene. This CDR3 contains 15 residues. Trimming cost V 6 bases and J 6 bases; bases outside gene matches: 11. Written as DNA, the CDR3 is TGTGCCAGCAGTTTTGACAGGGACGGGATTCAGCCCCAGCATTTT. It yields the protein CASSFDRDGIQPQHF.

This chain connects TRBV9 to TRBJ2-7, with D unresolved. The CDR3 is 13 amino acids. The V and J ends lost 4 bases and 3 bases respectively, with 11 bases between them. Looked up from germline, CDR1 is SGDLS and CDR2 is YYNGEE. The CDR3 protein is CASSPQPLYEQYF. CDR3 DNA sequence: TGTGCCAGCAGCCCCCAGCCCCTCTACGAGCAGTACTTC.

This clonotype was observed a few times. One end of the junction varies from germline; a read error may be responsible. The chain couples TRBV10-3 to TRBJ2-5; TRBD2 is a possible D gene (6 bases). CDR1 is ENHRY and CDR2 is SYGVKD in the germline V gene. The CDR3 has 14 amino acids. CDR3 protein: CASSPGDYQETQYF. The DNA for the CDR3 is TGTGCCAGCAGTCCTGGGGACTACCAAGAGACCCAGTACTTC.

The rearrangement joins TRBV10-3 to TRBJ2-6; unclear D gene. This CDR3 is 15 amino acids long. Looked up from germline, CDR1 is ENHRY and CDR2 is SYGVKD. Trimming removed 10 bases at V and 0 bases at J, with 13 bases between. The CDR3: CASTPRSSGANVLTF. CDR3 nucleotide sequence: TGTGCCAGCACCCCAAGGAGCTCTGGGGCCAACGTCCTGACTTTC.

This clonotype was seen more than once but under ten times. The chain carries TRBV20-1 and TRBJ2-7; D possibly uses TRBD1 or TRBD2 (5 bases each). The V end was cut by 6 bases, the J end by 2 bases, with 14 bases between. Germline V gene lookup returns CDR1 DFQATT and CDR2 SNEGSKA (reference sequence). CDR3 length: 13 amino acids. For the CDR3, the DNA is TGCAGTGCCTCGGGACGGCATACCTACGAGCAGTACTTC. Translated, it gives CSASGRHTYEQYF.

CDR3 sequence reads: CASSQVTGGAETQYF. The CDR3 DNA follows: TGTGCCAGCAGCCAAGTGACAGGGGGCGCAGAGACCCAGTACTTC. The chain carries TRBV4-2 and TRBJ2-5; 10 bases fit TRBD1. CDR1 is LGHNA and CDR2 is YNFKEQ in the germline V gene. The CDR3 runs 15 residues. The trim removed 1 base at V and 4 bases at J, leaving 3 bases unmatched.